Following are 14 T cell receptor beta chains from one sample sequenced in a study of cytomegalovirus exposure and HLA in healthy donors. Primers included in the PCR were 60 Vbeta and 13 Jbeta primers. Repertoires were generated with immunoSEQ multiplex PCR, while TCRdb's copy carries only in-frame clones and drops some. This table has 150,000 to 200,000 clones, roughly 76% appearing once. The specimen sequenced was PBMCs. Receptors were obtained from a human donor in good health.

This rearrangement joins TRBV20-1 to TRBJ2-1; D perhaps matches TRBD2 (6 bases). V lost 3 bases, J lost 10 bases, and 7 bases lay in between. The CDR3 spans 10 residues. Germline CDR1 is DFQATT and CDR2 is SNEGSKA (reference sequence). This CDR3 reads CSASGGEQFF. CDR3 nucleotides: TGCAGTGCTAGTGGAGGGGAGCAGTTCTTC.

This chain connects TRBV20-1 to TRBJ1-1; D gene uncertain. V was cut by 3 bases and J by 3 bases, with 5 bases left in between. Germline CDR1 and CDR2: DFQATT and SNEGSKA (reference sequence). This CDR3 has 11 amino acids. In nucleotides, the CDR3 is TGCAGTGCTAGTGGAGACACTGAAGCTTTCTTT. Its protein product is CSASGDTEAFF.

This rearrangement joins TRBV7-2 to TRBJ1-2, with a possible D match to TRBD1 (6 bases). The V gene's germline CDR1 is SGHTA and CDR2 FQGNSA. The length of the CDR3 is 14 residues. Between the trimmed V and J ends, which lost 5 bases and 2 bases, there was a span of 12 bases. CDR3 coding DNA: TGTGCCAGCAGCCCTTATCAGGGGAACTATGGCTACACCTTC. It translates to CASSPYQGNYGYTF.

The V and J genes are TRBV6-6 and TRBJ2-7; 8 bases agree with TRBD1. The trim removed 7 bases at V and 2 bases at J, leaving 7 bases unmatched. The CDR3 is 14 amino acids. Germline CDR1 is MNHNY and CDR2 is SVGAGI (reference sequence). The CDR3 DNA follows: TGTGCCAGCAACCCGGACAGGGTGACCTACGAGCAGTACTTC. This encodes CASNPDRVTYEQYF.

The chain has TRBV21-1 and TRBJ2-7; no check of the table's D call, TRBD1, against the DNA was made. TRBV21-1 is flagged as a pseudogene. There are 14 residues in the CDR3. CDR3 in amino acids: CASSARQSHYEQYF. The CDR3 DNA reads TGTGCCAGCAGCGCCAGACAGAGCCACTACGAGCAGTACTTC.

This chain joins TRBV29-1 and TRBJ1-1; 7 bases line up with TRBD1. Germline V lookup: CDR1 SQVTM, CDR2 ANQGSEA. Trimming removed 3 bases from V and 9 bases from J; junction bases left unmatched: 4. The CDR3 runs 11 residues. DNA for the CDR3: TGCAGCGTTGACCCGGGACAGCAAGCTTTCTTT. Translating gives CSVDPGQQAFF.

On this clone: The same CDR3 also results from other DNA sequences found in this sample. CDR3 sequence: CASTRTGSYGYTF. CDR3 sequence (DNA): TGTGCCAGCACTCGGACAGGGAGCTATGGCTACACCTTC. The rearrangement links TRBV6-5 to TRBJ1-2, with 8 nucleotides matching TRBD1. The trim removed 7 bases at V and 4 bases at J, leaving 5 bases unmatched. There are 13 residues in the CDR3. The V gene's germline CDR1 is MNHEY and CDR2 SVGAGI.

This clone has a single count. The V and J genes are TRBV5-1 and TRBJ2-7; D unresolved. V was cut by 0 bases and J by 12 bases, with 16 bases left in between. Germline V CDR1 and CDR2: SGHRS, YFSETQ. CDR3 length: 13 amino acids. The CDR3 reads CASSLEENHGSYF. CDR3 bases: TGCGCCAGCAGCTTGGAGGAGAACCACGGCTCGTACTTC.

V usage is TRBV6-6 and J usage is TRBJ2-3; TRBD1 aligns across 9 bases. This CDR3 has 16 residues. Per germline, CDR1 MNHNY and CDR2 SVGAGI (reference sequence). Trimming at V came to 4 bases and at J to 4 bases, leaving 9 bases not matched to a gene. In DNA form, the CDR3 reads TGTGCCAGCAGTTCCGAACAGGGGGCTCGGTCAGATACGCAGTATTTT. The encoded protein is CASSSEQGARSDTQYF.

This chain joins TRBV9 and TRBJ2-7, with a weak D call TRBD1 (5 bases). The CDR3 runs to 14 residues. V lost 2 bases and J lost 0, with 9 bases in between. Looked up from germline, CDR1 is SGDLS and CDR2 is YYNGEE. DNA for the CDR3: TGTGCCAGCAGCGTGGGGCAGCTCTCCTACGAGCAGTACTTC. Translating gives CASSVGQLSYEQYF.

The CDR3 loop is CARSPAGLWTEAFF. The CDR3 bases are TGTGCCAGAAGCCCAGCGGGATTGTGGACTGAAGCTTTCTTT. The chain is built from TRBV7-5 and TRBJ1-1. TRBV7-5 is a documented pseudogene. The CDR3 is made up of 14 amino acids.

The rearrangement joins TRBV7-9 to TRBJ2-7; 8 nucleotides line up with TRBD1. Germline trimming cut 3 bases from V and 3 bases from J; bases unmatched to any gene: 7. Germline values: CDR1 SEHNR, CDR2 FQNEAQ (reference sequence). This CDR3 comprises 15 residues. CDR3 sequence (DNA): TGTGCCAGCAGCTTTACCGACAGGGGCTACTACGAGCAGTACTTC. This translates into CASSFTDRGYYEQYF.

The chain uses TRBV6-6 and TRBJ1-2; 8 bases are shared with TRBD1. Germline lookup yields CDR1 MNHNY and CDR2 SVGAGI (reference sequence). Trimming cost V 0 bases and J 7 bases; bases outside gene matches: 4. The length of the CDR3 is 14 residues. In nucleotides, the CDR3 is TGTGCCAGCAGTTACTCTACAGGGGGGGGTGGCTACACCTTC. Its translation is CASSYSTGGGGYTF.

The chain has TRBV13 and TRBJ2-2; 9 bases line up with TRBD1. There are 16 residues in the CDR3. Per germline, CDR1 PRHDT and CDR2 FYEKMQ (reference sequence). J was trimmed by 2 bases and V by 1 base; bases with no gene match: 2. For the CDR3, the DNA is TGTGCCAGCAGCTTAGAGGACAGGGGCAACACCGGGGAGCTGTTTTTT. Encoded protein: CASSLEDRGNTGELFF.